A selection of T cell receptor beta chains follows, all from one sample in a study of blood T cell repertoires in COVID-19. The method was immunoSEQ multiplex PCR; TCRdb's version includes in-frame clones alone and lacks a portion of them. In the table there are 250,000 to 350,000 clones, more than 75% of which are singletons. The sample comprised peripheral blood. The receptors come from a woman in her forties or fifties with active or convalescent COVID-19. Each CDR3 is given with its conserved first and last residue. D genes are given only for firm matches. A row's size may be missing; if present it is once, few, many or a size class.

CDR3	DNA	V	size	D	J
CASSLGDRDTIYF	TGTGCCAGCAGCTTAGGGGACCGGGACACAATATATTTT	TRBV7-6	-	-	TRBJ1-3
CASSPGDREPSGNTIYF	TGTGCCAGCAGCCCTGGAGACAGGGAGCCTTCTGGAAACACCATATATTTT	TRBV7-9	-	TRBD1	TRBJ1-3
CAISAGGNYGYTF	TGTGCCATCAGTGCAGGGGGCAACTATGGCTACACCTTC	TRBV10-3	-	TRBD1	TRBJ1-2
CASAPGQGFNEQYF	TGTGCCAGCGCACCGGGACAGGGGTTCAACGAGCAGTACTTC	TRBV18	-	TRBD1	TRBJ2-7
CASSSTSGSYEQYF	TGTGCCAGCAGCTCGACTAGCGGGAGCTACGAGCAGTACTTC	TRBV7-2	-	TRBD2	TRBJ2-7
CASSLGSSRGGGYTF	TGTGCCAGCAGCTTAGGAAGCAGCCGGGGAGGAGGCTACACCTTC	TRBV7-2	-	-	TRBJ1-2
CASSLEAESYRGQETQYF	TGTGCCAGCAGCTTAGAGGCAGAGTCCTATCGGGGCCAAGAGACCCAGTACTTC	TRBV7-2	-	-	TRBJ2-5
CASSGGGVGNTIYF	TGTGCCAGCAGCGGAGGGGGGGTAGGAAACACCATATATTTT	TRBV7-2	-	-	TRBJ1-3
CASIQGVGGYTF	TGTGCCAGCATACAGGGGGTGGGTGGCTACACCTTC	TRBV12-3/TRBV12-4	once	TRBD1	TRBJ1-2
CSVPLGQFQETQYF	TGCAGCGTTCCCTTGGGACAGTTCCAAGAGACCCAGTACTTC	TRBV29-1	once	TRBD1	TRBJ2-5
CASSLSRGNTEAFF	TGTGCCAGCAGCTTAAGCAGGGGAAACACTGAAGCTTTCTTT	TRBV7-3	-	-	TRBJ1-1
CASSQGDRNNSPLHF	TGTGCCAGCAGCCAAGGGGACAGGAATAATTCACCCCTCCACTTT	TRBV3-1/TRBV3-2	-	TRBD1	TRBJ1-6
CSASPVNEQFF	TGCAGTGCTAGCCCTGTCAATGAGCAGTTCTTC	TRBV20-1	-	-	TRBJ2-1
CASSLSHYGYTF	TGTGCCAGCAGCTTAAGCCACTATGGCTACACCTTC	TRBV7-9	once	-	TRBJ1-2
CASSLAAGRSMEAFF	TGTGCCAGCAGCTTGGCGGCGGGCAGGTCCATGGAAGCTTTCTTT	TRBV5-6	-	-	TRBJ1-1
CASGLSSGGTYEQYF	TGTGCTAGTGGTTTGAGTAGCGGGGGAACCTACGAGCAGTACTTC	TRBV12-5	-	TRBD2	TRBJ2-7
CASSWDRYQETQYF	TGTGCCAGCAGCTGGGACAGATACCAAGAGACCCAGTACTTC	TRBV7-9	-	TRBD1	TRBJ2-5
CASSLNRANTGELFF	TGTGCCAGCAGCTTAAACAGGGCTAACACCGGGGAGCTGTTTTTT	TRBV7-2	-	-	TRBJ2-2
CASSVRSGAQNEQFF	TGTGCCAGCAGCGTGCGTAGCGGCGCTCAGAATGAGCAGTTCTTC	TRBV9	once	-	TRBJ2-1
CASSPGTSGMYQETQYF	TGTGCCAGCAGTCCAGGGACTAGCGGGATGTACCAAGAGACCCAGTACTTC	TRBV28	-	TRBD2	TRBJ2-5
CASSLGGQGNEQFF	TGCGCCAGCAGCCTGGGGGGACAGGGGAATGAGCAGTTCTTC	TRBV5-1	-	TRBD1	TRBJ2-1
CASRPGGSSTDTQYF	TGTGCCAGCAGACCCGGGGGTAGCAGCACAGATACGCAGTATTTT	TRBV6-6	-	-	TRBJ2-3
CASSSPGLTEAFF	TGTGCCAGCAGCTCTCCGGGTCTCACTGAAGCTTTCTTT	TRBV7-8	-	-	TRBJ1-1
CASSMGGPRDRYYNEQFF	TGTGCCAGTAGTATGGGGGGACCCCGGGACAGGTATTACAATGAGCAGTTCTTC	TRBV19	-	TRBD1	TRBJ2-1
CASLWREASYNEQFF	TGCGCCAGCCTCTGGCGGGAGGCATCCTACAATGAGCAGTTCTTC	TRBV5-1	once	TRBD2	TRBJ2-1
CASSLAGFPPYNEQFF	TGTGCCAGCAGCTTAGCCGGGTTCCCACCCTACAATGAGCAGTTCTTC	TRBV7-9	-	-	TRBJ2-1
CAWRAANYGYTF	TGTGCCTGGAGGGCAGCGAACTATGGCTACACCTTC	TRBV30	-	-	TRBJ1-2
CASSSDGQENYGYTF	TGTGCCAGCAGCTCTGACGGACAGGAGAACTATGGCTACACCTTC	TRBV7-3	-	TRBD1	TRBJ1-2
CASSSAGTGDNYGYTF	TGCGCCAGCAGCTCAGCCGGGACTGGTGATAACTATGGCTACACCTTC	TRBV5-1	-	-	TRBJ1-2
CASSIEGSSYNEQFF	TGTGCCAGTAGTATAGAAGGGAGCTCCTACAATGAGCAGTTCTTC	TRBV19	once	-	TRBJ2-1
CATSDSGRSDTQYF	TGTGCCACCAGTGATAGCGGGAGATCAGATACGCAGTATTTT	TRBV24-1	-	TRBD2	TRBJ2-3
CASSGEAGGPRETQYF	TGTGCCAGCAGTGGGGAAGCGGGGGGGCCCAGAGAGACCCAGTACTTC	TRBV2	-	TRBD2	TRBJ2-5
CASSTQGRRGSYEQYF	TGTGCCAGCAGCACGCAAGGACGGAGGGGATCCTACGAGCAGTACTTC	TRBV7-3	-	-	TRBJ2-7
CSASPVTGRTDTQYF	TGCAGTGCTAGTCCCGTGACAGGGAGGACAGATACGCAGTATTTT	TRBV20-1	-	-	TRBJ2-3
CASSGIAGVGETQYF	TGTGCCAGCAGTGGAATAGCGGGAGTGGGGGAGACCCAGTACTTC	TRBV25-1	once	TRBD2	TRBJ2-5
CASRTGTGVGYTF	TGTGCCAGCAGAACCGGGACAGGTGTGGGCTACACCTTC	TRBV28	once	TRBD1	TRBJ1-2
CAWDTRRVGGYTF	TGTGCCTGGGACACGAGGAGGGTCGGTGGCTACACCTTC	TRBV30	once	-	TRBJ1-2
CASSDTGTGRNTGELFF	TGTGCCAGCAGTGACACCGGGACAGGGAGGAACACCGGGGAGCTGTTTTTT	TRBV9	-	TRBD1	TRBJ2-2
CASSVGTANTEAFF	TGTGCCAGCAGCGTAGGGACAGCGAACACTGAAGCTTTCTTT	TRBV9	-	-	TRBJ1-1
CASSGTGRNSPLHF	TGTGCCAGTAGTGGGACAGGGAGGAATTCACCCCTCCACTTT	TRBV19	-	TRBD1	TRBJ1-6
CASSPSGSRYEQYF	TGTGCCAGCTCACCGAGCGGGAGCCGCTACGAGCAGTACTTC	TRBV18	-	TRBD2	TRBJ2-7
CASSVGTNYEQYF	TGTGCCAGCAGCGTCGGGACTAACTACGAGCAGTACTTC	TRBV2	-	TRBD2	TRBJ2-7
CASSQEVGQKPPYEQYF	TGTGCCAGCAGCCAAGAAGTAGGACAGAAACCCCCCTACGAGCAGTACTTC	TRBV3-1/TRBV3-2	-	-	TRBJ2-7
CASSDPSTISTDTQYF	TGTGCCAGCAGTGACCCTAGCACCATTAGCACAGATACGCAGTATTTT	TRBV2	-	-	TRBJ2-3
CAWSVTGDYSYEQYF	TGTGCCTGGAGTGTAACCGGGGACTACTCCTACGAGCAGTACTTC	TRBV30	-	TRBD2	TRBJ2-7
CASSPRDRVTDTQYF	TGTGCCAGCAGCCCTCGGGACAGGGTGACAGATACGCAGTATTTT	TRBV3-1/TRBV3-2	-	TRBD1	TRBJ2-3
CAWSITGSGNTIYF	TGTGCCTGGAGTATCACAGGCTCTGGAAACACCATATATTTT	TRBV30	-	-	TRBJ1-3
CASSARQGAIVEQYF	TGTGCCAGCAGCGCCCGACAGGGGGCAATAGTCGAGCAGTACTTC	TRBV7-8	-	TRBD1	TRBJ2-7
CASSGVGQDYGYTF	TGTGCCAGCAGCGGCGTTGGGCAAGACTATGGCTACACCTTC	TRBV5-4	-	-	TRBJ1-2
CASSIRNRDFSYEQYF	TGTGCCAGTAGTATTAGGAACAGGGATTTTTCCTACGAGCAGTACTTC	TRBV19	-	-	TRBJ2-7
CASSVAPGGIMNTEAFF	TGTGCCAGCAGCGTAGCACCAGGGGGGATCATGAACACTGAAGCTTTCTTT	TRBV9	-	TRBD1	TRBJ1-1